This T cell receptor (beta chain) was captured by sequencing in a study of blood T cells in healthy people across ages. Study results and caveats: CMV infection status of these donors was not known.

Germline-derived CDR1 and CDR2 are MNHEY and SMNVEV (reference sequence). This CDR3 spans 14 amino acids. V lost 6 bases, J lost 7 bases, and 15 bases lay in between. As to this clonotype: Its target is unknown.

A sample-barcoded 5' primer and a J-beta primer mix were used in a second PCR of about 7 to 11 cycles. Each cDNA molecule was tagged by a template-switch adaptor that had 12 random nucleotides. Every individual sample yielded 2.5 million or more paired-end reads (each containing CDR3). TCRdb reanalysed the 5' RACE reads using MiXCR and keeps one entry per CDR3 protein. The data show some 1.5 million distinct CDR3 sequences, roughly 43% seen once. This receptor was obtained from a woman younger than 30 in good health. The sequenced sample consisted of blood. This chain connects TRBV27 to TRBJ1-4; the D is unclear. CDR3 sequence: CASRWSWEGEKLFF. CDR3 nucleotides: TGTGCCAGCAGATGGTCGTGGGAAGGTGAAAAACTGTTTTTT.